Sequencing of this T cell receptor beta chain was carried out in a study of control samples from healthy donors and cancer patients. Germline V gene data show CDR1 as SGHDN and CDR2 as FVKESK. After removal of 4 bases from V and 4 bases from J, the junction contained 3 bases not matched to a gene. The CDR3 is 15 residues long. Sequenced by immunoSEQ multiplex PCR; TCRdb stores in-frame clones only, minus some. The profile shows around 94,000 clones, 92% of them singletons. Sequenced sample: blood. The clonotype was recovered from a woman under 30 in good health. The chain employs TRBV14 and TRBJ1-3; 11 nucleotides agree with TRBD1. CDR3 in amino acids: CASSPGQGAGNTIYF. The CDR3 DNA sequence: TGTGCCAGCAGCCCTGGACAGGGGGCAGGAAACACCATATATTTT.